This TCR beta chain was sequenced for a study of OX40 agonist ivuxolimab in advanced cancers. Study-wide results and caveats: On average, CD8+ T cells had more expanded clones than CD4+. No determination was made of the antigen specificity of the expanded peripheral T cells. Doses of 0.1 to 3.0 mg/kg were accompanied by clonal expansion of CD4+ and CD8+ blood T cells by week 6.

Here immunoSEQ multiplex PCR was the method, and the copy in TCRdb shows in-frame clones only, minus some. Of approximately 28,000 clones detected, roughly 83% appear once; the ten largest clones hold over 25%. Concerning this clone itself: Its antigen is still unknown.

Trimming removed 4 bases from V and 2 bases from J, with 17 bases in between. The germline V gene encodes CDR1 SGDLS and CDR2 YYNGEE. The length of the CDR3 is 16 residues. The clonotype originates from an adult with an advanced solid tumor such as melanoma, head and neck, liver or kidney cancer. The sample consisted of CD4+ or CD8+ T cells sorted from blood, taken in a trial of the OX40 agonist ivuxolimab. The J gene is TRBJ2-3, the V gene TRBV9; D is unresolved. The CDR3, as DNA: TGTGCCAGCAGCTCCCGCAAGGACCTAACCACAGATACGCAGTATTTT. Translated: CASSSRKDLTTDTQYF.